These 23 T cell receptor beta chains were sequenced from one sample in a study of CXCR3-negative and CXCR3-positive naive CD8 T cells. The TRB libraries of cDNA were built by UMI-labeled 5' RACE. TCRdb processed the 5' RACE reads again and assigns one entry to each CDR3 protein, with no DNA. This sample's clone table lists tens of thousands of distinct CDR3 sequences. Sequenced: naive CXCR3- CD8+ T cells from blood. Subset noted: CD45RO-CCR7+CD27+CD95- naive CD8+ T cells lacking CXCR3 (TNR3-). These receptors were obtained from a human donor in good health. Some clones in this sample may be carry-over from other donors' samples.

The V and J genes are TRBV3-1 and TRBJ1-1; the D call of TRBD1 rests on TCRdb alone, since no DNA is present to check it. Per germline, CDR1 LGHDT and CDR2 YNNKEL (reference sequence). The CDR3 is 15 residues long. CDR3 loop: CASSRGGGRDTEAFF. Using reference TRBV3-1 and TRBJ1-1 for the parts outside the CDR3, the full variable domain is DTAVSQTPKYLVTQMGNDKSIKCEQNLGHDTMYWYKQDSKKFLKIMFSYNNKELIINETVPNRFSPKSPDKAHLNLHINSLELGDSAVYFCASSRGGGRDTEAFFGQGTRLTVV.

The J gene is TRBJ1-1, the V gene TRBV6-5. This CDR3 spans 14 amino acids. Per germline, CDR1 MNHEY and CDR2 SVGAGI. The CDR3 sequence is CASSYGLENTEAFF.

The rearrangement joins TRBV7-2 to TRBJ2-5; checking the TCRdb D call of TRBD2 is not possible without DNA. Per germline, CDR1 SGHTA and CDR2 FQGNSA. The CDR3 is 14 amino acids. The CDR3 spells CASTSGGPGETQYF. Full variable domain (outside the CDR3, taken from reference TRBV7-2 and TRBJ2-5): GAGVSQSPSNKVTEKGKDVELRCDPISGHTALYWYRQSLGQGLEFLIYFQGNSAPDKSGLPSDRFSAERTGGSVSTLTIQRTQQEDSAVYLCASTSGGPGETQYFGPGTRLLVL.

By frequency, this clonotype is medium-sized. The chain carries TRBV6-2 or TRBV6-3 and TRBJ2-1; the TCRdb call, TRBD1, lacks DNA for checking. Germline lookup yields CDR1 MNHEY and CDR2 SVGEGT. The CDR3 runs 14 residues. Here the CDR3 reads CASSYRQGYNEQFF.

The chain's CDR3 is CSVEDREGGADYGYTF. The V gene is TRBV29-1, the J gene TRBJ1-2; the D call of TRBD1 rests on TCRdb alone, since no DNA is present to check it. The CDR3 extends over 16 amino acids. The V gene's germline CDR1 is SQVTM and CDR2 ANQGSEA.

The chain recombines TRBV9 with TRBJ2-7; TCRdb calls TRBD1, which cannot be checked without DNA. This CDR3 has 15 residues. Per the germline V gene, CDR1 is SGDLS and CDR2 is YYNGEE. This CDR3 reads CASSEGWDYSYEQYF.

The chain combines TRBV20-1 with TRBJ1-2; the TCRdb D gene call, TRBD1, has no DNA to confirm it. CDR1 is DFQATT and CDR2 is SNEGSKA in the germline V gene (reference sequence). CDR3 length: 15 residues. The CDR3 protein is CSARDIGQGAYGYTF.

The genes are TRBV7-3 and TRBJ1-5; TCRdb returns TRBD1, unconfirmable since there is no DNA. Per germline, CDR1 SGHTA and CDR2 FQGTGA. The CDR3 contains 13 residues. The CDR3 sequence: CASSLGAGQPQHF.

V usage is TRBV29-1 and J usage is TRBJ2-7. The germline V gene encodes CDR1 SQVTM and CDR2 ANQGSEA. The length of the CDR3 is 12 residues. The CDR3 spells CSVEGDFNEQYF.

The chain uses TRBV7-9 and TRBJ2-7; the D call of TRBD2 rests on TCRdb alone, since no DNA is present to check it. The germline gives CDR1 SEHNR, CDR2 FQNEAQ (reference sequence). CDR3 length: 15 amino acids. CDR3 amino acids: CASSSSGAAGYEQYF.

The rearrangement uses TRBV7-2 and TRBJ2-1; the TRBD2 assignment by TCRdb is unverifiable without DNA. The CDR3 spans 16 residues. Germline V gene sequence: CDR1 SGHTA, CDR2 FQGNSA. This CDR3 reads CASSQQAGNSYNEQFF.

The CDR3 loop is CSALRGETAYEQYF. The V gene is TRBV20-1, the J gene TRBJ2-7; TCRdb selects TRBD1, and the lack of DNA leaves this call unchecked. Germline V lookup: CDR1 DFQATT, CDR2 SNEGSKA (reference sequence). This CDR3 has 14 amino acids.

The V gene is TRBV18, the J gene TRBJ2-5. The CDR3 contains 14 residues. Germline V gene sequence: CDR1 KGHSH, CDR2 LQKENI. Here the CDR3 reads CASSPKANQETQYF.

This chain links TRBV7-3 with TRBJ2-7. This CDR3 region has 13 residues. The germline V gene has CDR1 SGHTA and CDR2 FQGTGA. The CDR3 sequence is CASSLDGSYEQYF. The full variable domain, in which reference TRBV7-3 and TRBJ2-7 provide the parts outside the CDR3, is GAGVSQTPSNKVTEKGKYVELRCDPISGHTALYWYRQSLGQGPEFLIYFQGTGAADDSGLPNDRFFAVRPEGSVSTLKIQRTERGDSAVYLCASSLDGSYEQYFGPGTRLTVT.

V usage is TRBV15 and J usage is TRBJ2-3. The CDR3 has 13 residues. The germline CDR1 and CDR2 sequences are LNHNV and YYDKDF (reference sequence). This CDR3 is CATSGTTTDTQYF.

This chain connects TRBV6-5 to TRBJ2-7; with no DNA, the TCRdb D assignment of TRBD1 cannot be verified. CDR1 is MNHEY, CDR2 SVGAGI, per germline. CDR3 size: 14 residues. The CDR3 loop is CASNPGQGRNEQYF.

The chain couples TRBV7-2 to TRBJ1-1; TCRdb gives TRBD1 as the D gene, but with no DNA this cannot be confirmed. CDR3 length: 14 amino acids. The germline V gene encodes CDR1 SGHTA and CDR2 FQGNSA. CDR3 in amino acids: CASSLPAGYTEAFF.

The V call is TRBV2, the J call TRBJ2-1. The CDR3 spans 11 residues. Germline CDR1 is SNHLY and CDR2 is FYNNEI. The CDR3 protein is CASSDSSTEDF.

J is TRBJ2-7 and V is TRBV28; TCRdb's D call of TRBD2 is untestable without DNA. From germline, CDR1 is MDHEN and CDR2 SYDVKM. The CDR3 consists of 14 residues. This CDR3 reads CASSPPGLTYEQYF.

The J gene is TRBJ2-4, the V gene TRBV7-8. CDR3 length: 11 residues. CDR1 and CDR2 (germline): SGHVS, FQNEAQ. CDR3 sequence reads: CASSTANIQYF.

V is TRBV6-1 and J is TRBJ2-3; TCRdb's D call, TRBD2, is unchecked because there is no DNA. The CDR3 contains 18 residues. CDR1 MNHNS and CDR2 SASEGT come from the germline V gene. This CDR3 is CASSEGLAEAVFTDTQYF.

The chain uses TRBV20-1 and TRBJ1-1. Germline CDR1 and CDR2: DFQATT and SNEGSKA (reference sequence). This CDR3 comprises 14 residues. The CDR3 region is CSAPNRVLNTEAFF.

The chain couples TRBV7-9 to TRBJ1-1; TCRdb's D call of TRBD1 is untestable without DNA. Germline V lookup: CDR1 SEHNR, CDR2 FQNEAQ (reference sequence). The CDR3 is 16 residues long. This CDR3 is CASSPSITGENTEAFF. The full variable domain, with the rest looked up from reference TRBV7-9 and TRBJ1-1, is DTGVSQNPRHKITKRGQNVTFRCDPISEHNRLYWYRQTLGQGPEFLTYFQNEAQLEKSRLLSDRFSAERPKGSFSTLEIQRTEQGDSAMYLCASSPSITGENTEAFFGQGTRLTVV.